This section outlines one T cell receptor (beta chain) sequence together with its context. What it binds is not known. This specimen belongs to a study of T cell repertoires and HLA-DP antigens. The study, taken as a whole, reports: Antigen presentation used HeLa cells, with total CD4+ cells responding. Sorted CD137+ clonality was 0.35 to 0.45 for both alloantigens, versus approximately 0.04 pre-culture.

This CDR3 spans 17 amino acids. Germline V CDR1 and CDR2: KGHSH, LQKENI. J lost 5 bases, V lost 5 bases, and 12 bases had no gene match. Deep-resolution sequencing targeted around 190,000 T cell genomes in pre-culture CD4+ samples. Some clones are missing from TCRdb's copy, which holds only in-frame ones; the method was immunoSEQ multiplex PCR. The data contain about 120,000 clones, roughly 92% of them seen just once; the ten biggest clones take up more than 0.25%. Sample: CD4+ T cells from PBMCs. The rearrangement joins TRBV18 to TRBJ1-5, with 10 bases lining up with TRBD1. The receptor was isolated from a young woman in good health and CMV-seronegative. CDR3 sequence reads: CASSTTPLTGGDQPQHF. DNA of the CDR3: TGTGCCAGCTCAACGACTCCATTGACAGGGGGCGATCAGCCCCAGCATTTT.